The 18 T cell receptor beta chains reported below all come from one sample, sequenced in a study. Cells sorted as Tregs were CD4+, CD25+ and CD127-/low. TCRdb reprocessed the 5' RACE reads via MiXCR and lists one record per CDR3 protein. The sample holds 50,000 to 60,000 distinct CDR3 sequences, roughly 20% seen once. The sample taken for sequencing was tumor-infiltrating Tregs sorted from the breast tumor. Receptors were obtained from a female donor with breast cancer.

The rearrangement joins TRBV12-3 or TRBV12-4 to TRBJ2-2, with 9 nucleotides matching TRBD2. The J segment lost 12 bases and the V segment lost 4 bases, leaving 15 bases of the junction unmatched. The CDR3 length is 16 residues. CDR3 amino acids: CASSSGASGVYRKLFF. The CDR3 DNA reads TGTGCCAGCAGTTCAGGGGCTAGCGGGGTCTACAGGAAGCTGTTTTTT.

This clonotype has at least ten counts. The J gene is TRBJ1-1, the V gene TRBV5-1, with a weak D call TRBD1 (6 bases). The CDR3 totals 16 residues. The germline gives CDR1 SGHRS, CDR2 YFSETQ. Trimming cost V 3 bases and J 4 bases, with 19 bases left between them. The CDR3: CASSSLQTGAITEAFF. The CDR3 DNA reads TGCGCCAGCAGCTCCCTTCAAACGGGGGCAATCACTGAAGCTTTCTTT.

This clonotype was found a few times. V is TRBV28 and J is TRBJ1-3; D gene unclear. V lost 1 base, J lost 3 bases, and 4 bases lay in between. Per germline, CDR1 MDHEN and CDR2 SYDVKM. The CDR3 sequence is 13 residues long. This CDR3 reads CASSLFSGNTIYF. CDR3 coding DNA: TGTGCCAGCAGTTTATTCAGTGGAAACACCATATATTTT.

This clonotype was detected only a few times. The gene calls are TRBV7-2 and TRBJ1-2; 12 bases line up with TRBD1. This CDR3 is built from 15 residues. From germline, CDR1 is SGHTA and CDR2 FQGNSA. The V and J ends lost 1 base and 7 bases, in that order; junction bases with no gene match: 4. The CDR3 DNA reads as TGTGCCAGCAGCTTAGATGGGACAGGGGGCAGTGGCTACACCTTC. Translating gives CASSLDGTGGSGYTF. The full variable domain, its missing parts supplied by reference TRBV7-2 and TRBJ1-2, is GAGVSQSPSNKVTEKGKDVELRCDPISGHTALYWYRQSLGQGLEFLIYFQGNSAPDKSGLPSDRFSAERTGGSVSTLTIQRTQQEDSAVYLCASSLDGTGGSGYTFGSGTRLTVV.

The J gene is TRBJ2-7, the V gene TRBV7-3; D unclear. CDR3 size: 13 residues. Trimming took off 5 bases at V and 4 bases at J, with 12 bases between the two ends. CDR1 is SGHTA and CDR2 is FQGTGA in the germline V gene. The CDR3: CASSPYLGYEQYF. The CDR3 bases are TGTGCCAGCAGCCCCTACCTCGGGTACGAGCAGTACTTC. The full variable domain, with the rest looked up from reference TRBV7-3 and TRBJ2-7, is GAGVSQTPSNKVTEKGKYVELRCDPISGHTALYWYRQSLGQGPEFLIYFQGTGAADDSGLPNDRFFAVRPEGSVSTLKIQRTERGDSAVYLCASSPYLGYEQYFGPGTRLTVT.

As regards this clonotype: Germline is not matched at one junction end, which may reflect a read error. The chain is built from TRBV5-1 and TRBJ2-1; 8 bases are shared with TRBD1. The germline CDR1 and CDR2 sequences are SGHRS and YFSETQ. This CDR3 is 15 amino acids long. DNA of the CDR3: TGCGCCAGCAGCTTGCCAACAGGGGGTTACAATGAACAGTTCTTC. This encodes CASSLPTGGYNEQFF.

This clonotype was found many times. The chain uses TRBV7-6 and TRBJ2-3; 10 nucleotides agree with TRBD2. Germline-derived CDR1 and CDR2 are SGHVS and FNYEAQ. V was pared by 4 bases and J by 5 bases, with 3 bases of the junction left unmatched. The CDR3 length is 14 residues. In nucleotides, the CDR3 is TGTGCCAGCAGCTCGGGACTAGCGTTAGATACGCAGTATTTT. Protein sequence: CASSSGLALDTQYF.

The chain has TRBV28 and TRBJ1-4; D remains unclear. Germline V lookup: CDR1 MDHEN, CDR2 SYDVKM. Trimming cost V 6 bases and J 5 bases, with 10 bases left between them. CDR3 length: 13 residues. The CDR3 coding sequence is TGTGCCAGCAGGGTGCGAGTAAATGAAAAACTGTTTTTT. Protein: CASRVRVNEKLFF.

The J gene is TRBJ2-7, the V gene TRBV20-1, with D possibly matching TRBD1 (6 bases). Trimming took 5 bases from V and 0 from J, leaving 14 bases between them. Looked up from germline, CDR1 is DFQATT and CDR2 is SNEGSKA (reference sequence). The CDR3 is made up of 14 amino acids. CDR3 bases: TGCAGTGCTGCTGACAGGAGGAGCTCCTACGAGCAGTACTTC. This translates into CSAADRRSSYEQYF.

This clonotype was found a few times. The J gene is TRBJ2-3, the V gene TRBV20-1; 7 positions match TRBD2. The germline V gene has CDR1 DFQATT and CDR2 SNEGSKA (reference sequence). The junction had 6 bases not matched to a gene; V was cut back by 7 bases and J by 2 bases. There are 13 residues in the CDR3. The CDR3 loop is CSGGGGPTDTQYF. The CDR3 DNA follows: TGCAGTGGGGGGGGAGGGCCCACAGATACGCAGTATTTT.

This clonotype was counted between two and nine times. This chain joins TRBV4-1 and TRBJ1-2; perhaps TRBD1 as D (5 bases). The germline V gene encodes CDR1 MGHRA and CDR2 YSYEKL. The CDR3 runs 16 residues. The V end was cut by 5 bases, the J end by 8 bases, with 24 bases between. CDR3 DNA sequence: TGCGCCAGCAGCTTGATCTCCGGGACGTTAATTTCGGGCTACACCTTC. Its translation: CASSLISGTLISGYTF.

The CDR3 DNA reads TGCAGTGCTAAAGACAATAGGTACCAAGAGACCCAGTACTTC. It codes for CSAKDNRYQETQYF. This chain links TRBV20-1 with TRBJ2-5; no clear D gene. The CDR3 extends over 14 amino acids. Germline values: CDR1 DFQATT, CDR2 SNEGSKA (reference sequence). V lost 4 bases to trimming and J lost 0 bases, with 12 bases between them.

This clonotype is labeled medium-sized. This chain links TRBV20-1 with TRBJ2-5, with D unresolved. Trimming left V 0 bases short and J 2 bases short, with 16 bases between. CDR3 length: 16 amino acids. CDR1 and CDR2 (germline): DFQATT, SNEGSKA (reference sequence). The CDR3 DNA sequence: TGCAGTGCTAGAGATTTATGGCAGAGAACGCAAGAGACCCAGTACTTC. As protein: CSARDLWQRTQETQYF.

This clonotype was observed a few times. V usage is TRBV20-1 and J usage is TRBJ2-5; TRBD1 is a possible D gene (6 bases). Germline V gives CDR1 DFQATT, CDR2 SNEGSKA (reference sequence). V was cut by 5 bases and J by 2 bases, with 18 bases left in between. The CDR3 is 15 amino acids. CDR3 coding DNA: TGCAGTGCTTTACAGGGCGAAAGGGTGCAAGAGACCCAGTACTTC. As protein: CSALQGERVQETQYF.

This chain joins TRBV28 and TRBJ2-2, with 9 bases matching TRBD1. This CDR3 is built from 13 residues. Germline loops: CDR1 MDHEN, CDR2 SYDVKM. Losses at the gene ends were 10 bases for V and 2 bases for J; bases not matched to a gene: 2. The CDR3 protein is CATGQGNTGELFF. Here the CDR3 DNA reads TGTGCCACGGGACAGGGTAACACCGGGGAGCTGTTTTTT.

The gene calls are TRBV6-6 and TRBJ1-3; D possibly corresponds to TRBD1 (5 bases). There are 13 residues in the CDR3. V shed 5 bases and J shed 8 bases, with 13 bases lying between them. Per the germline V gene, CDR1 is MNHNY and CDR2 is SVGAGI (reference sequence). In DNA form, the CDR3 reads TGTGCCAGCAGTCCCGGGGGGGATTACACCATATATTTT. Translating gives CASSPGGDYTIYF.

Only a few counts were recorded for this clonotype. The chain is built from TRBV7-2 and TRBJ2-2; possible D gene TRBD2, 6 bases. Deletions cut 5 bases from V and 4 bases from J, with 17 bases between. Germline CDR1 and CDR2: SGHTA and FQGNSA. CDR3 length: 16 amino acids. The CDR3 DNA sequence: TGTGCCAGCAGCCCCCGGAGGGGAGATGGCACCGGGGAGCTGTTTTTT. It encodes CASSPRRGDGTGELFF.

This chain uses TRBV10-2 with TRBJ2-1, with a weak D call TRBD2 (6 bases). The germline V and J ends were trimmed by 6 bases and 2 bases, with 14 bases remaining between them. The germline gives CDR1 WSHSY, CDR2 SAAADI. There are 15 residues in the CDR3. The CDR3 region has the DNA TGCGCCAGCAGAGAGCGGGTGTATACCTACAATGAGCAGTTCTTC. Residues: CASRERVYTYNEQFF.